Listed below are T cell receptor beta chains from one sample, sequenced in a study of spatial heterogeneity in lung cancer. TCRdb called the 5' RACE reads again in MiXCR, with one record for every CDR3 protein. The data show about 70,000 distinct CDR3 sequences, roughly 8.9% seen once. Here the sequenced sample was PBMCs, taken at follow-up. The receptor set was obtained from a female donor with early-stage non-small cell lung cancer. Each CDR3 is given with its conserved first and last residue. The D gene is left open where the match is weak. Some rows have no size entry. The others give once, few or many, or a class for an expanded clone.

j_call: TRBJ2-7
clone_size: many
v_call: TRBV20-1
d_call: TRBD2
cdr3_length: 14
cdr3_aa: CSARDPSGSHEQYF
cdr3_nt: TGCAGTGCTAGAGATCCAAGCGGGAGCCACGAGCAGTACTTC

j_call: TRBJ2-1
clone_size: many
v_call: TRBV6-4
d_call: NA
cdr3_length: 14
cdr3_aa: CASNPMSRLNEQFF
cdr3_nt: TGTGCCAGCAACCCTATGAGTCGATTGAATGAGCAGTTCTTC

j_call: TRBJ2-6
clone_size: few
v_call: TRBV6-5
d_call: TRBD2
cdr3_length: 13
cdr3_aa: CASSYSSGSVLTF
cdr3_nt: TGTGCCAGCAGTTACTCGAGCGGGAGCGTCCTGACTTTC

j_call: TRBJ2-7
clone_size: many
v_call: TRBV6-2/TRBV6-3
d_call: NA
cdr3_length: 13
cdr3_aa: CASTRTVTYEQYF
cdr3_nt: TGTGCCAGCACCCGGACAGTTACCTACGAGCAGTACTTC

j_call: TRBJ1-1
clone_size: many
v_call: TRBV5-1
d_call: NA
cdr3_length: 13
cdr3_aa: CASSLGTNTEAFF
cdr3_nt: TGCGCCAGCAGTCTTGGGACCAACACTGAAGCTTTCTTT

j_call: TRBJ1-2
clone_size: NA
v_call: TRBV29-1
d_call: NA
cdr3_length: 13
cdr3_aa: CSVDREGTYGYTF
cdr3_nt: TGCAGCGTTGACAGGGAGGGGACTTATGGCTACACCTTC

j_call: TRBJ1-2
clone_size: few
v_call: TRBV19
d_call: TRBD1
cdr3_length: 16
cdr3_aa: CASSIFGQATNYGYTF
cdr3_nt: TGTGCCAGTAGTATTTTTGGACAGGCCACAAACTATGGCTACACCTTC

j_call: TRBJ1-3
clone_size: NA
v_call: TRBV9
d_call: NA
cdr3_length: 12
cdr3_aa: CASSVVGDTIYF
cdr3_nt: TGTGCCAGCAGCGTAGTGGGGGACACCATATATTTT

j_call: TRBJ1-5
clone_size: many
v_call: TRBV6-1
d_call: TRBD1
cdr3_length: 13
cdr3_aa: CASSDRGYQPQHF
cdr3_nt: TGTGCCAGCAGTGACAGGGGGTATCAGCCCCAGCATTTT

j_call: TRBJ2-7
clone_size: NA
v_call: TRBV3-1
d_call: TRBD2
cdr3_length: 14
cdr3_aa: CASSQGLARGEQYF
cdr3_nt: TGTGCCAGCAGCCAAGGACTAGCCCGCGGCGAGCAGTACTTC

j_call: TRBJ2-1
clone_size: many
v_call: TRBV11-2
d_call: TRBD2
cdr3_length: 14
cdr3_aa: CASSWGTRTDEQFF
cdr3_nt: TGTGCCAGCAGCTGGGGGACTAGGACCGATGAGCAGTTCTTC

j_call: TRBJ1-5
clone_size: many
v_call: TRBV11-2
d_call: NA
cdr3_length: 13
cdr3_aa: CASSISGDQPQHF
cdr3_nt: TGTGCCAGCAGCATCTCAGGGGATCAGCCCCAGCATTTT

j_call: TRBJ2-2
clone_size: many
v_call: TRBV20-1
d_call: NA
cdr3_length: 16
cdr3_aa: CSAREPWGANTGELFF
cdr3_nt: TGCAGTGCTAGAGAGCCTTGGGGCGCGAACACCGGGGAGCTGTTTTTT

j_call: TRBJ2-2
clone_size: many
v_call: TRBV27
d_call: TRBD2
cdr3_length: 17
cdr3_aa: CASSLSRPSGITGELFF
cdr3_nt: TGTGCCAGCAGTTTATCGCGTCCTAGCGGGATCACCGGGGAGCTGTTTTTT

j_call: TRBJ2-3
clone_size: many
v_call: TRBV6-5
d_call: NA
cdr3_length: 11
cdr3_aa: CASSYGDTQYF
cdr3_nt: TGTGCCAGCAGTTACGGAGATACGCAGTATTTT

j_call: TRBJ1-6
clone_size: many
v_call: TRBV2
d_call: NA
cdr3_length: 11
cdr3_aa: CASSWPAGFHF
cdr3_nt: TGTGCCAGCAGTTGGCCCGCTGGGTTCCACTTT

j_call: TRBJ2-7
clone_size: many
v_call: TRBV5-6
d_call: TRBD2
cdr3_length: 16
cdr3_aa: CASSDLGGSESYEQYF
cdr3_nt: TGTGCCAGCAGCGATCTCGGCGGGAGTGAATCCTACGAGCAGTACTTC

j_call: TRBJ1-2
clone_size: few
v_call: TRBV7-9
d_call: NA
cdr3_length: 14
cdr3_aa: CASSLSGRVYGYTF
cdr3_nt: TGTGCCAGCAGCCTCTCAGGGAGGGTCTATGGCTACACCTTC